A selection of T cell receptor beta chains follows, all from one sample in a study of blood T cells in healthy people across ages. TCRdb reprocessed the 5' RACE reads via MiXCR and lists one record per CDR3 protein. The table records 1.5 million to 2 million distinct CDR3 sequences, under 30% of them present only once. Material for sequencing was blood. The receptors were gathered from a woman aged 30 to 39 in good health. Both conserved end residues are part of each CDR3. The D gene is left open where the match is weak. Only part of the rows carry a size: once, few, many, or a class if the clone is expanded.

>NA|TRBV20-1|TRBJ1-4|NA
TGCAGTGCTAGAGTACGGGAGGGGATCGGGGCTAATGAAAAACTGTTTTTT
CSARVREGIGANEKLFF
>NA|TRBV7-9|TRBJ2-7|NA
TGTGCCAGCAGCTCCCGAGGTAGTAGCGAGGCCTACGAGCAGTACTTC
CASSSRGSSEAYEQYF
>NA|TRBV6-2/TRBV6-3|TRBJ2-7|many
TGTGCCAGCAGTTTCCTCGGGCTCTACGAGCAGTACTTC
CASSFLGLYEQYF
>NA|TRBV6-2/TRBV6-3|TRBJ1-3|NA
TGTGCCAGCAGTTATCCAGGACGGGTGAACACCATATATTTT
CASSYPGRVNTIYF
>NA|TRBV15|TRBJ2-3|NA
TGTGCCACCAGCAGAGATCGCAGGTTCTCAGATACGCAGTATTTT
CATSRDRRFSDTQYF
>TRBD1|TRBV5-1|TRBJ2-1|few
TGCGCCAGCAGCGTCCCCGGGACAGGGAATGAGCAGTTCTTC
CASSVPGTGNEQFF
>TRBD1|TRBV18|TRBJ2-5|NA
TGTGCCAGCTCAGCACAGGGGGAGGAGACCCAGTACTTC
CASSAQGEETQYF
>NA|TRBV5-1|TRBJ2-1|few
TGCGCCAGCAGCTTGGCCGGGGGGCTTAATAGCGATGAGCAGTTCTTC
CASSLAGGLNSDEQFF
>NA|TRBV27|TRBJ2-4|NA
TGTGCCAGCAGTTCCTCGGGCGGGCATATCTCCTACAATGAGCAGTACTTC
CASSSSGGHISYNEQYF
>NA|TRBV7-2|TRBJ2-7|few
TGTGCCAGCAGCTTAGGGCTGAGGCTTCAGGCCCAGTACTTC
CASSLGLRLQAQYF
>TRBD2|TRBV29-1|TRBJ2-4|NA
TGCAGCGTTGTCCTAGCGGCGCCCAAAAACATTCAGTACTTC
CSVVLAAPKNIQYF
>TRBD1|TRBV20-1|TRBJ1-2|few
TGCAGTGCGGCCGGGACAGGGGCGAACTATGGCTACACCTTC
CSAAGTGANYGYTF
>NA|TRBV25-1|TRBJ2-5|many
TGTGCCAGCAGTGTTGGGGGGTTTAGGTCGGAGACCCAGTACTTC
CASSVGGFRSETQYF
>NA|TRBV28|TRBJ1-2|once
TGTGCCAGCGTCGGGGCCCCCTATGGCTACACCTTC
CASVGAPYGYTF
>TRBD2|TRBV5-1|TRBJ2-1|few
TGCGCCAGCAGCTTGGGACCGGGAGGGCAGTTCTTC
CASSLGPGGQFF
>NA|TRBV12-3/TRBV12-4|TRBJ1-2|few
TGTGCCAGCGCTTTAGGTAGTTCGCGTGGCTACACCTTC
CASALGSSRGYTF
>NA|TRBV28|TRBJ2-6|many
TGTGCCAGCAGTGAAGGTACCTCTGGGGCCAACGTCCTGACTTTC
CASSEGTSGANVLTF
>NA|TRBV10-3|TRBJ1-5|few
TGTGCCATCAGTGGGACGGGAATCGATCAGCCCCAGCATTTT
CAISGTGIDQPQHF
>TRBD1|TRBV6-5|TRBJ2-7|many
TGTGCCAGCAGTAAACACAGGGGCTACGAGCAGTACTTC
CASSKHRGYEQYF
>NA|TRBV12-3/TRBV12-4|TRBJ2-3|few
TGTGCCACCGGGGCTTTCGGTGGAACAGATACGCAGTATTTT
CATGAFGGTDTQYF
>NA|TRBV12-3/TRBV12-4|TRBJ1-1|NA
TGTGCCAGCACTCAGACGGCAGTTCGTGCTGAAGCTTTCTTT
CASTQTAVRAEAFF
>NA|TRBV10-2|TRBJ2-1|NA
TGCGCCAGCAGTGAGCAGGCCCCCACGGGCTACAATGAGCAGTTCTTC
CASSEQAPTGYNEQFF
>NA|TRBV7-9|TRBJ2-7|many
TGTGCCAGCAGCTTGGCGGGACAAGGAATCCCCTACGAGCAGTACTTC
CASSLAGQGIPYEQYF
>NA|TRBV10-3|TRBJ2-5|many
TGTGCCATCAGTGAGGTGGCGGGGGAGACCCAGTACTTC
CAISEVAGETQYF
>TRBD2|TRBV20-1|TRBJ2-7|many
TGCAGTGCTGGGGGTGCGGGGGGCACTGGGGAGCAGTACTTC
CSAGGAGGTGEQYF
>NA|TRBV7-9|TRBJ2-3|few
TGTGCCAGCAGCTTATATCGCCTTCGGGTAGATACGCAGTATTTT
CASSLYRLRVDTQYF
>TRBD2|TRBV29-1|TRBJ2-3|once
TGCAGCGTTGAACTAGCGGGGCGCACAGATACGCAGTATTTT
CSVELAGRTDTQYF
>TRBD2|TRBV7-2|TRBJ2-7|NA
TGTGCCAGCAGCTCTAGCGGGGGCGATTACAAGCAGTACTTC
CASSSSGGDYKQYF
>TRBD2|TRBV28|TRBJ2-7|few
TGTGCCAGCAGTTTTGCCCTTGGGGGGGACCACTACGAGCAGTACTTC
CASSFALGGDHYEQYF
>TRBD2|TRBV7-2|TRBJ2-5|NA
TGTGCCAGCAGCTTAGGACTACAGCGGGGGGCTTCCCAAGAGACCCAGTACTTC
CASSLGLQRGASQETQYF
>TRBD2|TRBV20-1|TRBJ2-5|many
TGCAGTGCCCATCCCGGACTAGCGGGGGACAGCGGGACCCAGTACTTC
CSAHPGLAGDSGTQYF